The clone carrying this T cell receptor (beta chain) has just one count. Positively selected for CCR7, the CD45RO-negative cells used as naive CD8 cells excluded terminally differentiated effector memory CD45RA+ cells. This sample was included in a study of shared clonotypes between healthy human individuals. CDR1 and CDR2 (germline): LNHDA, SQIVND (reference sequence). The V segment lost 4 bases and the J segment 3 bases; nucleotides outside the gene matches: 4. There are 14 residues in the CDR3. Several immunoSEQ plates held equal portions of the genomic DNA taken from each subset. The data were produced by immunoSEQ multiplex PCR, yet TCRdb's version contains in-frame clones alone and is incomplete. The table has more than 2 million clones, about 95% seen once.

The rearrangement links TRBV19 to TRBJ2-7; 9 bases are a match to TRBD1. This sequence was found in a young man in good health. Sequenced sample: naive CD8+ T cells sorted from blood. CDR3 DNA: TGTGCCAGTAGTAGGGACAGGGAATTCTACGAGCAGTACTTC. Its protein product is CASSRDREFYEQYF.